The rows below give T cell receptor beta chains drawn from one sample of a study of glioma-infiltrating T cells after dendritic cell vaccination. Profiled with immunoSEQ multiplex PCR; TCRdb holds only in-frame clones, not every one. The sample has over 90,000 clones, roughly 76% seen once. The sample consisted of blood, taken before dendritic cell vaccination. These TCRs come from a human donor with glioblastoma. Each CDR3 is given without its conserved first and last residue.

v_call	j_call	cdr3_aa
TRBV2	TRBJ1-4	ASRTGVEKLF
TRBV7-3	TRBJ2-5	ASSRHRDRGEEETQY
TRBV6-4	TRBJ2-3	ASSKQGEVTDTQY
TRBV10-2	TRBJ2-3	AAPLAYGQDTQY
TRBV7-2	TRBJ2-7	ASSLGPTGEGYEQY
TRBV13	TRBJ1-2	ASSQNRGGYT
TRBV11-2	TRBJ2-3	ASATSRVGGGGYTQY
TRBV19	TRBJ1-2	ATGEDYGYT
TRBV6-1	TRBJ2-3	ATHLSGRDTQY
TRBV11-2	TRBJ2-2	ASSYQGGFDTGELF
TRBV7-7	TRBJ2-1	ASSRGTSGGYEQF
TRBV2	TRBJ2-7	ASIPRVSGSYEQY
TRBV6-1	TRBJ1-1	ASRAYTGGDTEAF
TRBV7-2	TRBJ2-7	ASSLVPSGVEQY
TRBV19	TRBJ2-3	ASRLQVVHTQY
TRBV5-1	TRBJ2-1	ASSLEGGGGYNEQF
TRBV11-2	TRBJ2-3	ASSLGQGSTDTQY
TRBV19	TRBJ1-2	ASSSRTGDYT
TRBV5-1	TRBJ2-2	ASSLDRTNTGELF
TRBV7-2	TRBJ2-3	ASSDNPRDGKDTQY
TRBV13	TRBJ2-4	ASSRTKNIQY
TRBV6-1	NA	ASSETLRGSPYEQY